This is a list of T cell receptor beta chains from one sample in a study of cytomegalovirus exposure and HLA in healthy donors. Assay used: immunoSEQ multiplex PCR; TCRdb lists only in-frame clones, some missing. Of more than 80,000 clones listed, 65% to 75% are singletons. Specimen: PBMCs. The receptors stem from a female donor in good health and CMV-seropositive. Both conserved end residues are part of each CDR3.

v_call	j_call	cdr3_aa
TRBV10-3	TRBJ2-4	CAIREGDRESQNIQYF
TRBV5-8	TRBJ2-4	CASSLKLQGAKNIQYF
TRBV12-1	TRBJ2-4	CASSLKDRGNIQYF
TRBV5-1	TRBJ2-1	CASRQGQGSYNEQFF
TRBV11-2	TRBJ2-7	CASSFSLAGSGEQYF
TRBV5-1	TRBJ1-1	CASSLAGLGAFF
TRBV10-3	TRBJ2-2	CAISQGLAGATGELFF
TRBV4-3	TRBJ2-5	CASSQESSLAGVGETQYF
TRBV29-1	TRBJ1-3	CSVSPPGQDGNTIYF
TRBV6-5	TRBJ1-3	CASSYLSGEGNTIYF
TRBV9	TRBJ2-1	CASSFGPYGAGEQFF
TRBV28	TRBJ2-7	CASRLGGSYEQYF
TRBV6-5	TRBJ1-1	CASTTSTGEKAFF
TRBV2	TRBJ2-5	CASTGGSGETQYF
TRBV7-3	TRBJ1-2	CASSMGAPDGYTF
TRBV6-1	TRBJ1-6	CASSEWTWASSYNSPLHF
TRBV7-2	TRBJ2-3	CASSFGTSGGTDTQYF
TRBV6-1	TRBJ2-7	CASRGTGTFTYEQYF
TRBV7-6	TRBJ2-1	CASSSTGQASNEQFF
TRBV9	TRBJ2-1	CASSVLGGRAGDEQFF
TRBV7-2	TRBJ2-7	CASSFVTGAEQYF
TRBV30	TRBJ2-1	CASSPGFYNEQFF
TRBV9	TRBJ2-3	CASSPITYTDTQYF
TRBV14	TRBJ2-7	CASSRELAGLMGQYF
TRBV4-2	TRBJ1-1	CASSQDGAGSGTEAFF
TRBV27	TRBJ1-5	CASSQGLSNQPQHF